These T cell receptor beta chains were read from a single sample in a study of blood T cells in healthy people across ages. TCRdb reprocessed the 5' RACE reads with MiXCR, giving one entry per CDR3 protein. The repertoire holds about 1.1 million distinct CDR3 sequences, with more than 30% as singletons. Sequencing was carried out using blood. The receptors derive from a man aged 18 to 30 in good health. Both conserved end residues are part of each CDR3. D genes are given only for firm matches. Size is omitted from some rows. Given values are once, few, many or a class for expanded clones.

j_call: TRBJ1-5; clone_size: few; v_call: TRBV27; d_call: TRBD1; cdr3_nt: TGTGCCAGCAGTTCAGGGGGGCTAAAGCCCCAGCATTTT; cdr3_aa: CASSSGGLKPQHF
j_call: TRBJ1-1; clone_size: -; v_call: TRBV7-9; d_call: -; cdr3_nt: TGTGCCAGCAGCTTAGTTCGGAGTAAGGCTGAAGCTTTCTTT; cdr3_aa: CASSLVRSKAEAFF
j_call: TRBJ2-4; clone_size: -; v_call: TRBV7-2; d_call: -; cdr3_nt: TGTGCCAGCAGCTTAGTAGGTGGGCCGGACATTCAGTACTTC; cdr3_aa: CASSLVGGPDIQYF
j_call: TRBJ1-1; clone_size: few; v_call: TRBV10-3; d_call: TRBD1; cdr3_nt: TGTGCCACCTCGGACAGGGGAGGAACTGAAGCTTTCTTT; cdr3_aa: CATSDRGGTEAFF
j_call: TRBJ1-2; clone_size: few; v_call: TRBV4-1; d_call: TRBD1; cdr3_nt: TGCGCCAGCAGCCCGGCCGGGACAGGGGGTGATGGCTACACCTTC; cdr3_aa: CASSPAGTGGDGYTF
j_call: TRBJ2-1; clone_size: -; v_call: TRBV9; d_call: TRBD1; cdr3_nt: TGTGCCAGCAGCGTAGACAGGGGTGAGCAGTTCTTC; cdr3_aa: CASSVDRGEQFF
j_call: TRBJ1-1; clone_size: -; v_call: TRBV5-1; d_call: -; cdr3_nt: TGCGCCAGCTCGGACGGAATCGACACTGAAGCTTTCTTT; cdr3_aa: CASSDGIDTEAFF
j_call: TRBJ2-2; clone_size: -; v_call: TRBV29-1; d_call: -; cdr3_nt: TGCAGCGTCGGGGGGCAGGGGGCATACACCGGGGAGCTGTTTTTT; cdr3_aa: CSVGGQGAYTGELFF
j_call: TRBJ2-1; clone_size: many; v_call: TRBV25-1; d_call: TRBD1; cdr3_nt: TGTGCCAGCAGTGAAGCAGGGGGCTACAATGAGCAGTTCTTC; cdr3_aa: CASSEAGGYNEQFF
j_call: TRBJ2-1; clone_size: few; v_call: TRBV12-3/TRBV12-4; d_call: -; cdr3_nt: TGTGCCAGCAGTTTCATCCCAACCTCCTACAATGAGCAGTTCTTC; cdr3_aa: CASSFIPTSYNEQFF
j_call: TRBJ1-5; clone_size: few; v_call: TRBV28; d_call: -; cdr3_nt: TGTGCCAGCCGACAGCTCAATCAGCCCCAGCATTTT; cdr3_aa: CASRQLNQPQHF
j_call: TRBJ1-4; clone_size: few; v_call: TRBV27; d_call: -; cdr3_nt: TGTGCCAGCCCAAGCAGGTCCTCCTATAATGAAAAACTGTTTTTT; cdr3_aa: CASPSRSSYNEKLFF
j_call: TRBJ1-1; clone_size: few; v_call: TRBV20-1; d_call: -; cdr3_nt: TGCAGTGCTAGACTTGGTTCGATGAACACTGAAGCTTTCTTT; cdr3_aa: CSARLGSMNTEAFF
j_call: TRBJ2-1; clone_size: few; v_call: TRBV4-1; d_call: -; cdr3_nt: TGCGCCAGCAGCCAGTCGGACAGCCTCAATGAGCAGTTCTTC; cdr3_aa: CASSQSDSLNEQFF
j_call: TRBJ2-1; clone_size: -; v_call: TRBV11-2; d_call: TRBD2; cdr3_nt: TGTGCCAGCAGCTTAGATGGGGGGGTGCCGCGCTTTAACCCAAACAATGAGCAGTTCTTC; cdr3_aa: CASSLDGGVPRFNPNNEQFF
j_call: TRBJ1-3; clone_size: -; v_call: TRBV11-2; d_call: -; cdr3_nt: TGTGCCAGCAGCGTCCGTCGGTCCACCGCTGGAAACACCATATATTTT; cdr3_aa: CASSVRRSTAGNTIYF
j_call: TRBJ1-4; clone_size: -; v_call: TRBV4-2; d_call: TRBD1; cdr3_nt: TGTGCCAGCAGCCAAATAACGGGGGGGACAGGAAATGAAAAACTGTTTTTT; cdr3_aa: CASSQITGGTGNEKLFF
j_call: TRBJ1-4; clone_size: -; v_call: TRBV20-1; d_call: -; cdr3_nt: TGCAGTGCTGGTAGACGGTCAACTAATGAAAAACTGTTTTTT; cdr3_aa: CSAGRRSTNEKLFF
j_call: TRBJ2-1; clone_size: -; v_call: TRBV7-8; d_call: -; cdr3_nt: TGTGCCAGCAGCTACCTAGATGGGGCCTACAATGAGCAGTTCTTC; cdr3_aa: CASSYLDGAYNEQFF
j_call: TRBJ2-7; clone_size: -; v_call: TRBV5-1; d_call: -; cdr3_nt: TGCGCCAGCAGCTTGGAACCTAAACGGGTTTACGAGCAGTACTTC; cdr3_aa: CASSLEPKRVYEQYF
j_call: TRBJ1-4; clone_size: few; v_call: TRBV12-3/TRBV12-4; d_call: TRBD1; cdr3_nt: TGTGCCAGCAGGGGACAGGGGTTTAATGAAAAACTGTTTTTT; cdr3_aa: CASRGQGFNEKLFF
j_call: TRBJ1-1; clone_size: -; v_call: TRBV12-3/TRBV12-4; d_call: -; cdr3_nt: TGTGCCAGCAGTTTAGCGGGCCCTGAAGCTTTCTTT; cdr3_aa: CASSLAGPEAFF
j_call: TRBJ1-2; clone_size: few; v_call: TRBV28; d_call: -; cdr3_nt: TGTGCCAGCGAGGGGACGGACTATGGCTACACCTTC; cdr3_aa: CASEGTDYGYTF
j_call: TRBJ1-2; clone_size: -; v_call: TRBV5-5; d_call: TRBD1; cdr3_nt: TGTGCCACCTCGACAGGGGATAACTATGGCTACACCTTC; cdr3_aa: CATSTGDNYGYTF
j_call: TRBJ2-1; clone_size: -; v_call: TRBV11-2; d_call: -; cdr3_nt: TGTGCCAGCAGCTTCGGACAGTCGCGCTACAATGAGCAGTTCTTC; cdr3_aa: CASSFGQSRYNEQFF
j_call: TRBJ1-5; clone_size: -; v_call: TRBV27; d_call: -; cdr3_nt: TGTGCCAGCAGTCGACAAGAGGGCACCCAGCCCCAGCATTTT; cdr3_aa: CASSRQEGTQPQHF
j_call: TRBJ1-5; clone_size: few; v_call: TRBV12-3/TRBV12-4; d_call: TRBD1; cdr3_nt: TGTGCCAGCACCCCGGGACAGCCCAATCAGCCCCAGCATTTT; cdr3_aa: CASTPGQPNQPQHF
j_call: TRBJ2-7; clone_size: -; v_call: TRBV4-2; d_call: -; cdr3_nt: TGTGCCCGCAGCCAAGATGGGCAGGGTTTGTACGAGCAGTACTTC; cdr3_aa: CARSQDGQGLYEQYF
j_call: TRBJ1-4; clone_size: few; v_call: TRBV2; d_call: -; cdr3_nt: TGTGCCAGCACCTCGACGGCCCGCCCAGAGTCAGAACTGTTTTTT; cdr3_aa: CASTSTARPESELFF
j_call: TRBJ2-3; clone_size: -; v_call: TRBV20-1; d_call: TRBD2; cdr3_nt: TGCAGTGCGATACCAAGCGGGGGGGCTGAGGGTACGCAGTATTTT; cdr3_aa: CSAIPSGGAEGTQYF
j_call: TRBJ2-5; clone_size: few; v_call: TRBV7-2; d_call: -; cdr3_nt: TGTGCCAGCAGCTTAGCACTAGATGTCATACAGACCCAGTACTTC; cdr3_aa: CASSLALDVIQTQYF
j_call: TRBJ1-1; clone_size: -; v_call: TRBV5-6; d_call: -; cdr3_nt: TGTGCCAGCAGCCCTGGGGAGCGCCAGGGGTCCCAGTTTGATACCACTGCAGCTTTCTTT; cdr3_aa: CASSPGERQGSQFDTTAAFF
j_call: TRBJ2-3; clone_size: -; v_call: TRBV12-3/TRBV12-4; d_call: -; cdr3_nt: TGTGCCAGCAGTTTAAGAGGAACCCTCACAGGTACGCAGTATTTT; cdr3_aa: CASSLRGTLTGTQYF
j_call: TRBJ2-2; clone_size: -; v_call: TRBV5-1; d_call: TRBD2; cdr3_nt: TGCGCCAGCAGCTTGGCACTAGCGGGGGGCAACACCGGGGAGCTGTTTTTT; cdr3_aa: CASSLALAGGNTGELFF
j_call: TRBJ2-5; clone_size: -; v_call: TRBV28; d_call: -; cdr3_nt: TGTGCCAGTGTAGGGTCGGAGACCCAGTACTTC; cdr3_aa: CASVGSETQYF
j_call: TRBJ1-1; clone_size: -; v_call: TRBV11-2; d_call: -; cdr3_nt: TGTGCCAGCAGCTTAGATAGTGGTGAAGCTTTCTTT; cdr3_aa: CASSLDSGEAFF
j_call: TRBJ2-3; clone_size: few; v_call: TRBV12-3/TRBV12-4; d_call: TRBD1; cdr3_nt: TGTGCCAGCAGTTTTAGGGTCGGACAGGGGGGGAATACGCAGTATTTT; cdr3_aa: CASSFRVGQGGNTQYF
j_call: TRBJ1-1; clone_size: few; v_call: TRBV29-1; d_call: -; cdr3_nt: TGCAGCGTTGAAGCCGCGGCCATGAACACTGAAGCTTTCTTT; cdr3_aa: CSVEAAAMNTEAFF
j_call: TRBJ2-3; clone_size: -; v_call: TRBV5-1; d_call: TRBD2; cdr3_nt: TGCGCCAGCAGCTCCCTAGCGGGAAACACAGATACGCAGTATTTT; cdr3_aa: CASSSLAGNTDTQYF
j_call: TRBJ2-3; clone_size: -; v_call: TRBV7-3; d_call: TRBD2; cdr3_nt: TGTGCCAGCGGGACTAGCGGGGAAGGAGATACGCAGTATTTT; cdr3_aa: CASGTSGEGDTQYF
j_call: TRBJ1-5; clone_size: few; v_call: TRBV18; d_call: TRBD1; cdr3_nt: TGTGCCAGCTCACCAGCTACAGGGGCCAGAGATCAGCCCCAGCATTTT; cdr3_aa: CASSPATGARDQPQHF
j_call: TRBJ1-6; clone_size: few; v_call: TRBV6-5; d_call: -; cdr3_nt: TGTGCCAGCAGTTACTCCCCCGGGACATTAATTTGGAATTCACCCCTCCACTTT; cdr3_aa: CASSYSPGTLIWNSPLHF
j_call: TRBJ2-7; clone_size: -; v_call: TRBV4-2; d_call: -; cdr3_nt: TGTGCCAGCAGCCAAGAAACATCGGGTTTCTATGAGCAGTACTTC; cdr3_aa: CASSQETSGFYEQYF